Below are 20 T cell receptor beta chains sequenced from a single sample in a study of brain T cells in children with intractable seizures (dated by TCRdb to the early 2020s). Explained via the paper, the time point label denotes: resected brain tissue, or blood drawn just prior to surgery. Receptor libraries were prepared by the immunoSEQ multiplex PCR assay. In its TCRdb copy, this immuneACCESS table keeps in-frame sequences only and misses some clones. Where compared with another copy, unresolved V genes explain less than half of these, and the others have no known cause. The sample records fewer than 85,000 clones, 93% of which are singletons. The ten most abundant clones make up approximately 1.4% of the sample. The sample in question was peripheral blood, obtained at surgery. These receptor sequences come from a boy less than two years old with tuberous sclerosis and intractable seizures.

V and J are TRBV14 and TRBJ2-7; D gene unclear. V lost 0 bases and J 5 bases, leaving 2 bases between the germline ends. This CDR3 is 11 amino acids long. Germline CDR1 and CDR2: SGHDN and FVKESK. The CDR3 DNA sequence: TGTGCCAGCAGCCAAGATCACGAGCAGTACTTC. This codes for CASSQDHEQYF.

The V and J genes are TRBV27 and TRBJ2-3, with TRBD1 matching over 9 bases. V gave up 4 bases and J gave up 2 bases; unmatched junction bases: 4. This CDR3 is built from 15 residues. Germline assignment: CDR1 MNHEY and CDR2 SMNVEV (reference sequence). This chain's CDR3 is CASSYTGGYTDTQYF. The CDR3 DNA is TGTGCCAGCAGTTATACAGGGGGCTACACAGATACGCAGTATTTT.

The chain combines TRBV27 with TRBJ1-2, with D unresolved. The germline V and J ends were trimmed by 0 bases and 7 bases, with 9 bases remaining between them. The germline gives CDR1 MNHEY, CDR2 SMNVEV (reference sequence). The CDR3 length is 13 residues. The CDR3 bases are TGTGCCAGCAGTTTATCCTCGCTGGGTGGCTACACCTTC. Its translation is CASSLSSLGGYTF.

CDR3: CASSQWTPPSPLHF. In DNA, the CDR3 is TGCGCCAGCAGCCAATGGACCCCACCCTCACCCCTCCACTTT. The chain employs TRBV4-1 and TRBJ1-6, with D hard to call. Germline V gene lookup returns CDR1 MGHRA and CDR2 YSYEKL. The CDR3 consists of 14 residues. With 2 bases removed from V and 10 bases from J, the gap between germline ends came to 12 bases.

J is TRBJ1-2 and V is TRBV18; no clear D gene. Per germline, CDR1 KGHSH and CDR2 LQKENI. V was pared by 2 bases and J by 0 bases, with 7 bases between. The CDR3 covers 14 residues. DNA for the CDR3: TGTGCCAGCTCACCAAATAAAGCTAACTATGGCTACACCTTC. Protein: CASSPNKANYGYTF.

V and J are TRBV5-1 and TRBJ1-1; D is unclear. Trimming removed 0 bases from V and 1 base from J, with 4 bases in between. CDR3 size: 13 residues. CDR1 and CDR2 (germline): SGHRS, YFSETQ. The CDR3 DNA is TGCGCCAGCAGCTTGGGTAGGAACACTGAAGCTTTCTTT. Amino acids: CASSLGRNTEAFF.

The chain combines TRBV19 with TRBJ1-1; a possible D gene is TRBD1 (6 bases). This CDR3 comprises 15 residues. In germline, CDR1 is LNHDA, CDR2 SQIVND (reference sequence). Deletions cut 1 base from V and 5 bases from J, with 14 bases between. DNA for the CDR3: TGTGCCAGTAGTATAGTAGGGCAGGGGAGTACTGAAGCTTTCTTT. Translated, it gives CASSIVGQGSTEAFF.

CDR3 bases: TGTGCCATCAGTCGTTCTAGCGGGTATCCCTACGAGCAGTACTTC. The encoded protein is CAISRSSGYPYEQYF. The rearrangement uses TRBV10-3 and TRBJ2-7, with 8 bases aligning to TRBD2. Trimming at V came to 5 bases and at J to 2 bases, leaving 8 bases not matched to a gene. CDR3 size: 15 residues. Per germline, CDR1 ENHRY and CDR2 SYGVKD.

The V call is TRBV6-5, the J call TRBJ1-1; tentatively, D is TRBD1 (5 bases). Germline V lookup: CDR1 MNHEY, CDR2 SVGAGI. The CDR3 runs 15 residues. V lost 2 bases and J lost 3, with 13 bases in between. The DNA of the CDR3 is TGTGCCAGCAGTTACCTCCCGGGACTTCACACTGAAGCTTTCTTT. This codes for CASSYLPGLHTEAFF.

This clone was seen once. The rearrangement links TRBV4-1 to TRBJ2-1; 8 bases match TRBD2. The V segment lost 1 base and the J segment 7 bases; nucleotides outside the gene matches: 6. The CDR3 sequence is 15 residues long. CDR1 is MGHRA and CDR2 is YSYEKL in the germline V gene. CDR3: CASSQVSGKNNEQFF. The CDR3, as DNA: TGCGCCAGCAGCCAAGTTAGCGGGAAGAATAATGAGCAGTTCTTC.

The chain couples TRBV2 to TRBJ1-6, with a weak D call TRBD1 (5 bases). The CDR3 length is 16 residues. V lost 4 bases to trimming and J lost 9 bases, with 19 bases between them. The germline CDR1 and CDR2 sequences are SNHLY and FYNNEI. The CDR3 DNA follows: TGTGCCAGCAGTGCCTCAACCAGGGTCGTAGGTTCACCCCTCCACTTT. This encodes CASSASTRVVGSPLHF.

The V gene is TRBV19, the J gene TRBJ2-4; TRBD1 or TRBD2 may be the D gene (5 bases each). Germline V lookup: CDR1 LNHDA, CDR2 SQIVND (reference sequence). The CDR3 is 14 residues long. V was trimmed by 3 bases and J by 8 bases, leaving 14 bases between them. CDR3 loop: CASSIPGPPYIQYF. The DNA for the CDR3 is TGTGCCAGTAGTATCCCGGGACCGCCTTACATTCAGTACTTC.

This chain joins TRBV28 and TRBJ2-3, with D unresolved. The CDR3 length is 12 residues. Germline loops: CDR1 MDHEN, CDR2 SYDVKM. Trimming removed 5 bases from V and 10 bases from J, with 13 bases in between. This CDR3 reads CASSPTRLAQYF. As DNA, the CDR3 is TGTGCCAGCAGTCCCACCAGATTAGCGCAGTATTTT.

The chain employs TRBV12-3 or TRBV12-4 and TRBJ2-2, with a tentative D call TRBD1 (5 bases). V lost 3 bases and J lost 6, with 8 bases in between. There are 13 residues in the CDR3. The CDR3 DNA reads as TGTGCCAGCAGTTTTCAGGGCCCCGGGGAGCTGTTTTTT. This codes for CASSFQGPGELFF.

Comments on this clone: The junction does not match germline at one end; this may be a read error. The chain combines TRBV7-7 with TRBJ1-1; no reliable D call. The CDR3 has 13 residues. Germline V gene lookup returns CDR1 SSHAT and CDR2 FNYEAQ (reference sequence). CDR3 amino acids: CASSLTRDTEAFF. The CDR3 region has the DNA TGTGCTAGCAGCTTAACTAGGGACACTGAAGCTTTCTTT.

The DNA for the CDR3 is TGTGCCTGGAGTGTACTTGGCGACTCTGGAAACACCATATATTTT. It is translated as CAWSVLGDSGNTIYF. The rearrangement links TRBV30 to TRBJ1-3; no clear D. V was pared by 0 bases and J by 0 bases, with 9 bases between. Germline CDR1 is GTSNPN and CDR2 is SVGIG (reference sequence). CDR3 length: 15 residues.

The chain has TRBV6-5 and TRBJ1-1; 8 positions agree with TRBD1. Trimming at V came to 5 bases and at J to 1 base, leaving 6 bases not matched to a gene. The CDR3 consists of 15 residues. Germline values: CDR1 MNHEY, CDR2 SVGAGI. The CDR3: CASSPRQGKNTEAFF. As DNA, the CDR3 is TGTGCCAGCAGTCCACGACAGGGGAAGAACACTGAAGCTTTCTTT.

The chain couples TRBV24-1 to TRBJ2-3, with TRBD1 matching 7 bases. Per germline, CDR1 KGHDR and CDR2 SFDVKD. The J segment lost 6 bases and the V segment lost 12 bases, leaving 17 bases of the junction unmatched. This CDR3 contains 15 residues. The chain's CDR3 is CAARFVGTAWDTQYF. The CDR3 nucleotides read TGTGCCGCCCGCTTTGTGGGGACAGCGTGGGATACGCAGTATTTT.

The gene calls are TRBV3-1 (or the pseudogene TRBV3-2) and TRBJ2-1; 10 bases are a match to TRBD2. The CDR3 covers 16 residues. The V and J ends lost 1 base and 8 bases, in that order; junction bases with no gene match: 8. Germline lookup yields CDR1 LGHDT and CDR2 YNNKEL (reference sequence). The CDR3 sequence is CASSQVASGSWDEQFF. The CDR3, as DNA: TGTGCCAGCAGCCAAGTGGCTAGCGGGAGTTGGGATGAGCAGTTCTTC.

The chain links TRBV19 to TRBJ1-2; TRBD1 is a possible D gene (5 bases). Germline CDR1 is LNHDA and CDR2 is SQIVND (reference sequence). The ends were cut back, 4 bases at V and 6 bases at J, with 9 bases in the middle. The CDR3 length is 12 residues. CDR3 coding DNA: TGTGCCAGTAGTACCCCGGGACATGGCTACACCTTC. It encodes CASSTPGHGYTF.